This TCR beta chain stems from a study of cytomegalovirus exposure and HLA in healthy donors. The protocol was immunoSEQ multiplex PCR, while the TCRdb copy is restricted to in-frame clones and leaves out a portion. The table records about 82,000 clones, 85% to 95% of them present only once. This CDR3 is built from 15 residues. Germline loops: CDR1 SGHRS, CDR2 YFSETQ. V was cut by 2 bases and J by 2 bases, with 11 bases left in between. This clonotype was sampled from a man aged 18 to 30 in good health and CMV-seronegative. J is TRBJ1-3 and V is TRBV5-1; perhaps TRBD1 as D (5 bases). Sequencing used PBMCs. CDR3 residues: CASSFEGATGNTIYF. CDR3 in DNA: TGCGCCAGCAGCTTCGAAGGGGCAACTGGAAACACCATATATTTT.